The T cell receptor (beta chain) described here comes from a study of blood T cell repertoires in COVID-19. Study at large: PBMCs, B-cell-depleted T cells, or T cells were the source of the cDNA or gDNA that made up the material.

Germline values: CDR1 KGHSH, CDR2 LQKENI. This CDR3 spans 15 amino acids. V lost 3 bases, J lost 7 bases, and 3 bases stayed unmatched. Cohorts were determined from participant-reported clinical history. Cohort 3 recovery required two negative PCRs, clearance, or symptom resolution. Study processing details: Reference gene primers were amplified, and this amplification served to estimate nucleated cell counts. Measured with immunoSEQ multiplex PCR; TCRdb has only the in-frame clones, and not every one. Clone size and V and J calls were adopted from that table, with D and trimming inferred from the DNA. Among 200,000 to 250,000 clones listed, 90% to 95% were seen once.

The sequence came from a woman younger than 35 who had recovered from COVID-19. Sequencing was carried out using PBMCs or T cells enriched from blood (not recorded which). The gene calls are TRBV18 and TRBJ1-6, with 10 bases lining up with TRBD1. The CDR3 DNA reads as TGTGCCAGCTCACCCGCGGGACAGGGGAATTCACCCCTCCACTTT. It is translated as CASSPAGQGNSPLHF.